The next 7 T cell receptor beta chains were all read from a single sample in a study of monozygotic twins with inflammatory bowel disease. TCRdb reanalyzed the 5' RACE reads and collapses them to one entry per CDR3 protein, without DNA. The sample shows 400,000 to 500,000 distinct CDR3 sequences, and around 2.5% sits with its ten largest clones. Sequences were obtained from blood. Every receptor here comes from a human donor with ulcerative colitis or Crohn's disease, or a healthy co-twin of an affected twin (not recorded which).

The rearrangement joins TRBV11-2 to TRBJ1-6; TCRdb's D call of TRBD1 is untestable without DNA. This CDR3 contains 15 residues. Germline V gene sequence: CDR1 SGHAT, CDR2 FQNNGV. The CDR3 spells CASSLNRQGISPLHF.

The chain combines TRBV20-1 with TRBJ2-7. CDR3 length equals 11 residues. CDR1 and CDR2 (germline): DFQATT, SNEGSKA (reference sequence). Here the CDR3 reads CSARVATEQYF.

The chain combines TRBV2 with TRBJ1-1; TCRdb's D call of TRBD1 is untestable without DNA. The CDR3 spans 14 residues. Per the germline V gene, CDR1 is SNHLY and CDR2 is FYNNEI. The CDR3 loop is CASSTGTVLTEAFF.

V and J are TRBV4-3 and TRBJ2-3; the D call of TRBD2 rests on TCRdb alone, since no DNA is present to check it. The length of the CDR3 is 16 residues. CDR1 and CDR2 from the germline V gene are LGHNA and YSLEER. Here the CDR3 reads CASSQVLAGVSDTQYF.

J is TRBJ2-7 and V is TRBV4-1; the D call of TRBD2 rests on TCRdb alone, since no DNA is present to check it. This CDR3 has 18 residues. Germline lookup yields CDR1 MGHRA and CDR2 YSYEKL. The CDR3 is CASSPFALAGGQLYEQYF.

The chain links TRBV2 to TRBJ2-1. This CDR3 comprises 14 residues. Germline V gene data show CDR1 as SNHLY and CDR2 as FYNNEI. Here the CDR3 reads CASSARNSYNEQFF.

The chain carries TRBV7-3 and TRBJ2-2. CDR1 and CDR2 (germline): SGHTA, FQGTGA. The CDR3 loop spans 14 amino acids. The CDR3 here is CASSLGPASGELFF.